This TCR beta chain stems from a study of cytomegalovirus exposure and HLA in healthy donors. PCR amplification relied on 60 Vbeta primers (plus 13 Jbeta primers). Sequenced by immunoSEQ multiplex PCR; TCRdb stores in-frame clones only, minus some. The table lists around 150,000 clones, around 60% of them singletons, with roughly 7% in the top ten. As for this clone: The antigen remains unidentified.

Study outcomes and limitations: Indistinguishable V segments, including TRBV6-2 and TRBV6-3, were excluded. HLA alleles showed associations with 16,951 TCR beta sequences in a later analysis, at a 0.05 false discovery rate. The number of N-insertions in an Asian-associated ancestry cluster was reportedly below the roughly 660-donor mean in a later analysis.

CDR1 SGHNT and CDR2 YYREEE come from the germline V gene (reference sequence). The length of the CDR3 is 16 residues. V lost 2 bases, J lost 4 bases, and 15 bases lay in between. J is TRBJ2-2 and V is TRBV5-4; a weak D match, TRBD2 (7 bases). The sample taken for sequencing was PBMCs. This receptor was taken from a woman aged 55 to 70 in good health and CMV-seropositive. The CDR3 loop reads CASSLGGGVGTGELFF. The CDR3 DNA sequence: TGTGCCAGCAGCTTAGGGGGGGGCGTAGGCACCGGGGAGCTGTTTTTT.